This TCR beta chain was identified during a study of blood T cell repertoires in COVID-19. On the study more broadly: COVID-19 samples, acute and convalescent, were from the United States, Italy and Spain. T cells, B-cell-depleted T cells, or PBMCs supplied cDNA or gDNA.

There are 15 residues in the CDR3. Germline CDR1 is SGHVS and CDR2 is FNYEAQ. Trimming removed 3 bases from V and 2 bases from J; junction bases left unmatched: 4. Authors' analysis steps: The assay estimated nucleated cells by amplifying reference gene primers. Sequenced by immunoSEQ multiplex PCR; TCRdb stores in-frame clones only, minus some. V and J calls and clone size are copied from that table; D and trimming were computed from the DNA. The table records roughly 250,000 clones, approximately 78% of them present only once. This clone has a handful of counts. Material for sequencing was peripheral blood. This clonotype was obtained from a woman aged 55-69 years with active or convalescent COVID-19. The chain couples TRBV7-6 to TRBJ2-7, with 10 nucleotides matching TRBD2. The CDR3 spells CASSLGAGGTYEQYF. The DNA for the CDR3 is TGTGCCAGCAGCTTGGGAGCGGGGGGGACCTACGAGCAGTACTTC.